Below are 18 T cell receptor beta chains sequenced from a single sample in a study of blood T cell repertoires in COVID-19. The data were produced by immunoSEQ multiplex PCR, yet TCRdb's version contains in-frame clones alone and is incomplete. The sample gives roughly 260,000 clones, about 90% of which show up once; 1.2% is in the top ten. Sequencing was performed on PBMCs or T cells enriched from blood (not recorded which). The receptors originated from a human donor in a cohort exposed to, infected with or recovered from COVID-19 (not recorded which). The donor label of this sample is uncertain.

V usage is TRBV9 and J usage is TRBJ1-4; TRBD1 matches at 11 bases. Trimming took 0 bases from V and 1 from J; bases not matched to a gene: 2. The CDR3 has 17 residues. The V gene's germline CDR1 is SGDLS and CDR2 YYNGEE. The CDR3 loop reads CASSVGGTGGTNEKLFF. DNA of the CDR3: TGTGCCAGCAGCGTAGGGGGGACAGGGGGAACTAATGAAAAACTGTTTTTT.

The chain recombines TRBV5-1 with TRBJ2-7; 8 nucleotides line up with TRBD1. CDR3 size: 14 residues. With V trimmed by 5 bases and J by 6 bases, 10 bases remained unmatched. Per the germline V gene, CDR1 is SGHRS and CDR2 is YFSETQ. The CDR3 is CASSGSRTGSEQYF. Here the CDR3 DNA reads TGCGCCAGCAGTGGGAGTCGGACAGGGAGCGAGCAGTACTTC.

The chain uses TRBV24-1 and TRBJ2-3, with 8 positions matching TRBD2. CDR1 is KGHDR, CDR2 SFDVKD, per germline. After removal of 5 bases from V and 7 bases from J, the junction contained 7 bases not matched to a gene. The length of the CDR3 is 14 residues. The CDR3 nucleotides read TGTGCCACCAGTGCCCCGGGGGGGGGTAATACGCAGTATTTT. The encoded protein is CATSAPGGGNTQYF.

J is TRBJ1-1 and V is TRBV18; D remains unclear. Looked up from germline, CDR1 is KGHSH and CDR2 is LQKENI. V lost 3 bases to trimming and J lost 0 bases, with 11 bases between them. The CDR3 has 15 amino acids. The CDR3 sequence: CASSPGEGLNTEAFF. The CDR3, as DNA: TGTGCCAGCTCACCCGGCGAGGGATTGAACACTGAAGCTTTCTTT.

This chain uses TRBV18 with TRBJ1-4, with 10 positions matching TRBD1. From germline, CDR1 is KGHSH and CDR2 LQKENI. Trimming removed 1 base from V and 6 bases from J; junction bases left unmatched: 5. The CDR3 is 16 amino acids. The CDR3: CASSPLGGQGDEKLFF. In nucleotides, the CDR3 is TGTGCCAGCTCACCACTCGGTGGACAGGGGGATGAAAAACTGTTTTTT.

This CDR3 is CASSIWGQGGDEQYF. The CDR3 bases are TGTGCCAGTAGTATATGGGGACAGGGCGGAGACGAGCAGTACTTC. The V and J genes are TRBV19 and TRBJ2-7, with 9 bases aligning to TRBD1. This CDR3 contains 15 residues. V was clipped by 2 bases and J by 5 bases; unmatched bases: 7. The germline gives CDR1 LNHDA, CDR2 SQIVND (reference sequence).

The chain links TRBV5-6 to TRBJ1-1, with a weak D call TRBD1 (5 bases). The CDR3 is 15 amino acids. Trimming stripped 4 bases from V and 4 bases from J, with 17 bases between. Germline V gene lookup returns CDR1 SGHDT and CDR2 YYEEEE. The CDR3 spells CASSVGPRGGTEAFF. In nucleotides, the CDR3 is TGTGCCAGCAGCGTGGGACCCCGGGGGGGCACTGAAGCTTTCTTT.

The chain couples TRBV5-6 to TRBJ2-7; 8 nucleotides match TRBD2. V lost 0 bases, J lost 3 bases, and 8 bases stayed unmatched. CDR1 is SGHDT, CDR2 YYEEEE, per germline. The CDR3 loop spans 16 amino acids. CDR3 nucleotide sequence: TGTGCCAGCAGCTTGGGATCTAGCGGGTCATACTACGAGCAGTACTTC. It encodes CASSLGSSGSYYEQYF.

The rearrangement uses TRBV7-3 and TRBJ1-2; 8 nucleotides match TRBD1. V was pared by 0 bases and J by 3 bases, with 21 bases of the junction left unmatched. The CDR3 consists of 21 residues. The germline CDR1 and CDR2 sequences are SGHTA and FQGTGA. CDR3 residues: CASSLTPPFLDRDRVDYGYTF. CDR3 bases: TGTGCCAGCAGCTTAACGCCTCCCTTTTTGGACAGGGATCGTGTCGACTATGGCTACACCTTC.

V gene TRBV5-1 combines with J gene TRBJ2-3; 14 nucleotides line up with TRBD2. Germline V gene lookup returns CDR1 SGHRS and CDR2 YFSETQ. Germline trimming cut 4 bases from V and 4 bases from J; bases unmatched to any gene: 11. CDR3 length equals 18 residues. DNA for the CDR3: TGCGCCAGCAGCGTGGGACCCCTGACTAGCGGGGGGGCAGATACGCAGTATTTT. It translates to CASSVGPLTSGGADTQYF.

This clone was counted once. The CDR3, as DNA: TGTGCCAGCAGCCAAGATGGACGGACAGGGAGGGAAAAACTGTTTTTT. It encodes CASSQDGRTGREKLFF. The chain carries TRBV14 and TRBJ1-4; 8 nucleotides align to TRBD1. This CDR3 has 16 amino acids. CDR1 and CDR2 from the germline V gene are SGHDN and FVKESK. Trimming cost V 0 bases and J 8 bases; bases outside gene matches: 8.

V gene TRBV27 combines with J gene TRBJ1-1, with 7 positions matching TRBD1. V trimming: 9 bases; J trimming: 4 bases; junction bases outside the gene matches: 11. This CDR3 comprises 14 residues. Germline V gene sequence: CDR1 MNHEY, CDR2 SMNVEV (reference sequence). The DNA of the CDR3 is TGTGCCAGGGGTTGCCGGGACAGTTCCACTGAAGCTTTCTTT. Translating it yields CARGCRDSSTEAFF.

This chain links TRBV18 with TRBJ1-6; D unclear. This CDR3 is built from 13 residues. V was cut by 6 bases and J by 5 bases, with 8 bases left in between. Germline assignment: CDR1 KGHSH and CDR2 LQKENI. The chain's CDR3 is CASSPGDNSPLHF. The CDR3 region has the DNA TGTGCCAGCTCCCCAGGAGATAATTCACCCCTCCACTTT.

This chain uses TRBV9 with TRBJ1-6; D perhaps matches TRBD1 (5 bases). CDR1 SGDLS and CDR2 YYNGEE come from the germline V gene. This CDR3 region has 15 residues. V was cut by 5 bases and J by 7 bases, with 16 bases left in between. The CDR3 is CASSWDPGRNSPLHF. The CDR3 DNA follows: TGTGCCAGCAGTTGGGATCCAGGGCGGAATTCACCCCTCCACTTT. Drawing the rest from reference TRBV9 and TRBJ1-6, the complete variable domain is DSGVTQTPKHLITATGQRVTLRCSPRSGDLSVYWYQQSLDQGLQFLIQYYNGEERAKGNILERFSAQQFPDLHSELNLSSLELGDSALYFCASSWDPGRNSPLHFGNGTRLTVT.

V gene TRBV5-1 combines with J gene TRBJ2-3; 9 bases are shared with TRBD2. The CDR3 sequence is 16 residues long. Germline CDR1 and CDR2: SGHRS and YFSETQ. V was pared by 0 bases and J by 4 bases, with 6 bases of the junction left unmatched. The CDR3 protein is CASSLVAGASADTQYF. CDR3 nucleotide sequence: TGCGCCAGCAGCTTGGTAGCGGGGGCGTCAGCAGATACGCAGTATTTT.

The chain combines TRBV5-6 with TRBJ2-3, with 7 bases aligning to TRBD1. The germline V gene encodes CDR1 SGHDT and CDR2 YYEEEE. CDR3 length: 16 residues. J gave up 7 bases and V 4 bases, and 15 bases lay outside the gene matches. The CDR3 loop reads CASSPNSARGSYTQYF. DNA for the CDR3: TGTGCCAGCAGCCCAAACTCTGCCAGGGGGTCGTATACGCAGTATTTT.

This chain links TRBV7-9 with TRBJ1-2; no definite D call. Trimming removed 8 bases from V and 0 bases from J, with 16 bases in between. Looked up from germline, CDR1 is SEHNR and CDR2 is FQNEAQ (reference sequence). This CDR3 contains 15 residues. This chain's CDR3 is CASDLGDVSNYGYTF. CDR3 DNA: TGTGCCAGCGATCTCGGGGATGTCTCTAACTATGGCTACACCTTC. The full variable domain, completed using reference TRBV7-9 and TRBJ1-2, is DTGVSQNPRHKITKRGQNVTFRCDPISEHNRLYWYRQTLGQGPEFLTYFQNEAQLEKSRLLSDRFSAERPKGSFSTLEIQRTEQGDSAMYLCASDLGDVSNYGYTFGSGTRLTVV.

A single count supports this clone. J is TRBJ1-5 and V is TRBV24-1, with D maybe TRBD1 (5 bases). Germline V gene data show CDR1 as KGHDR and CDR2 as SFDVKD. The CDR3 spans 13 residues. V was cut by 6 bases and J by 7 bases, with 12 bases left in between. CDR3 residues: CATSWGRAQPQHF. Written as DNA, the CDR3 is TGTGCCACCAGTTGGGGCAGGGCGCAGCCCCAGCATTTT.